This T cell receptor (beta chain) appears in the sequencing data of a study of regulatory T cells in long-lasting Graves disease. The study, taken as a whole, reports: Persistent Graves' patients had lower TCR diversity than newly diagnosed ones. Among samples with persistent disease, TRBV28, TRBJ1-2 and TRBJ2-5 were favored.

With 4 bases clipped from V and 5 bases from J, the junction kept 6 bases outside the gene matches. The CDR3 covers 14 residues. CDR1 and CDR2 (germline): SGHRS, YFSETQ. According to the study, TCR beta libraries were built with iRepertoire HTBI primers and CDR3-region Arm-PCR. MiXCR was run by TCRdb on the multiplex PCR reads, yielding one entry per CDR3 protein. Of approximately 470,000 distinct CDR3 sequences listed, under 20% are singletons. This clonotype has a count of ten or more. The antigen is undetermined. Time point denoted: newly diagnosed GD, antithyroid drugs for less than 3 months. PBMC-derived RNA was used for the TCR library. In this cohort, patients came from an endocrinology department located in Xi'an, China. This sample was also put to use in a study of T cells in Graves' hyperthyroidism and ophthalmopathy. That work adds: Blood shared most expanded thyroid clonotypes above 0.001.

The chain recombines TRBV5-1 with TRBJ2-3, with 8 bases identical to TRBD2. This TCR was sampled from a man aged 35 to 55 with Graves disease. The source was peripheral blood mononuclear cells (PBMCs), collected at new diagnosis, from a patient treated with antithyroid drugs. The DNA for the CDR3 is TGCGCCAGCAGCCCTAGCGGGTTGGGAGATACGCAGTATTTT. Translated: CASSPSGLGDTQYF.